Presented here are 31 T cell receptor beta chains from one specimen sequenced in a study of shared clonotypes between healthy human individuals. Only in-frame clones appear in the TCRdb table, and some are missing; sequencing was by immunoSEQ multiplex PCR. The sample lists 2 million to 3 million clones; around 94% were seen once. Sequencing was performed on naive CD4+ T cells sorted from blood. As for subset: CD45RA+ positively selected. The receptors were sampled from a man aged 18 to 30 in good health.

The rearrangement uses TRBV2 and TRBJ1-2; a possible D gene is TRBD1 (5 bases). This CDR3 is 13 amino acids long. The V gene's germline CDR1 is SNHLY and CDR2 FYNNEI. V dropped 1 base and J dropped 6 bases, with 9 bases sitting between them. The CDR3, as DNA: TGTGCCAGCAGTGAAGACGGGGGGGATGGCTACACCTTC. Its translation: CASSEDGGDGYTF.

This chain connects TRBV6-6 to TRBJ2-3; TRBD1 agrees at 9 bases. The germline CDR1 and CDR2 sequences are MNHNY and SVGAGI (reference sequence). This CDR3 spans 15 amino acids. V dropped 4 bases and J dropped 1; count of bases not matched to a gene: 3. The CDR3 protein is CASSWGQGGTDTQYF. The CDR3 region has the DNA TGTGCCAGCAGTTGGGGACAGGGCGGCACAGATACGCAGTATTTT.

The DNA for the CDR3 is TGTGCCAGCAGCCCGGCAGCGGGAGGGCCACCAAGGGGAGATACGCAGTATTTT. Translating it yields CASSPAAGGPPRGDTQYF. This rearrangement joins TRBV5-4 to TRBJ2-3; TRBD2 aligns across 10 bases. The J segment lost 5 bases and the V segment lost 4 bases, leaving 16 bases of the junction unmatched. Germline V gene sequence: CDR1 SGHNT, CDR2 YYREEE (reference sequence). This CDR3 has 18 amino acids.

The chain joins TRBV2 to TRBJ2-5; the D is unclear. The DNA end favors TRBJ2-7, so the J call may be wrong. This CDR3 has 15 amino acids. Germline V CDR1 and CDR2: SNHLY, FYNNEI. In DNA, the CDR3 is TGTGCCAGCAGTGAGTTGGCAACGTTTTCTTACGAGCAGTACTTC. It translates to CASSELATFSYEQYF.

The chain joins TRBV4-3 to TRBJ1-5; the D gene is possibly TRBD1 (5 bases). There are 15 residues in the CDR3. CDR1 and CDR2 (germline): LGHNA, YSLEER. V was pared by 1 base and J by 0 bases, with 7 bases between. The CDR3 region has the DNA TGCGCCAGCAGCCAAGGGGGCAGTAGCAATCAGCCCCAGCATTTT. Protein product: CASSQGGSSNQPQHF.

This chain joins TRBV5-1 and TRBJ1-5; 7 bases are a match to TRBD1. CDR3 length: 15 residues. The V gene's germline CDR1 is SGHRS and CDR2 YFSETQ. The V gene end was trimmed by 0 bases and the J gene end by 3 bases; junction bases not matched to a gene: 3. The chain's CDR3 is CASSLEGQLNQPQHF. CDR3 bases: TGCGCCAGCAGCTTGGAGGGACAGCTCAATCAGCCCCAGCATTTT. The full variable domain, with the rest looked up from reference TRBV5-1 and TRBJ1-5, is KAGVTQTPRYLIKTRGQQVTLSCSPISGHRSVSWYQQTPGQGLQFLFEYFSETQRNKGNFPGRFSGRQFSNSRSEMNVSTLELGDSALYLCASSLEGQLNQPQHFGDGTRLSIL.

CDR3 coding DNA: TGTGCCAGTAGTCCCAGGCTAGGTGCAGATACGCAGTATTTT. Amino acids: CASSPRLGADTQYF. The genes are TRBV19 and TRBJ2-3; no definite D call. The CDR3 length is 14 residues. V gave up 5 bases and J gave up 4 bases, with 13 bases separating them. Germline V lookup: CDR1 LNHDA, CDR2 SQIVND (reference sequence).

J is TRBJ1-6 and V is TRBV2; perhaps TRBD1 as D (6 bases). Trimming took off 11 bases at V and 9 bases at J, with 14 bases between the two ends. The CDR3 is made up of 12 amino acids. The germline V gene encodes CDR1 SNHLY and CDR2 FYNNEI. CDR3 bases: TGTGCCGGAGCTATACAGGGTTCACCCCTCCACTTT. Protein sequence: CAGAIQGSPLHF. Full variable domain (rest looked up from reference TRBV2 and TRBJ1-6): EPEVTQTPSHQVTQMGQEVILRCVPISNHLYFYWYRQILGQKVEFLVSFYNNEISEKSEIFDDQFSVERPDGSNFTLKIRSTKLEDSAMYFCAGAIQGSPLHFGNGTRLTVT.

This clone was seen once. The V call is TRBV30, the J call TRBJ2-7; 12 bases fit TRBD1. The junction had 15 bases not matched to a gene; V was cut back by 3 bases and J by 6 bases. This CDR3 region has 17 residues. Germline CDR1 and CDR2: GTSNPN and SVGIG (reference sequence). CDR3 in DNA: TGTGCCTGGAGAGAGAGGAGACCGGGACAGGGGGCGTCCGAGCAGTACTTC. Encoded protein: CAWRERRPGQGASEQYF.

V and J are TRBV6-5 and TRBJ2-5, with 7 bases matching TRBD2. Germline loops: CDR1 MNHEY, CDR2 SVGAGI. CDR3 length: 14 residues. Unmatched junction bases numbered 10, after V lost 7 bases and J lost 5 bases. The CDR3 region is CASINLGEGETQYF. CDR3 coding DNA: TGTGCCAGCATTAACTTGGGGGAGGGGGAGACCCAGTACTTC.

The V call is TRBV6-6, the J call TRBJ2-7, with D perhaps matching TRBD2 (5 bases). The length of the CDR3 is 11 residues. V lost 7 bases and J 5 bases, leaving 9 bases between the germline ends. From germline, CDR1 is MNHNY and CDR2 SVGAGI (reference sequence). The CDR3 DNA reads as TGTGCCAGCACGAGGCGGGACGAGCAGTACTTC. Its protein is CASTRRDEQYF.

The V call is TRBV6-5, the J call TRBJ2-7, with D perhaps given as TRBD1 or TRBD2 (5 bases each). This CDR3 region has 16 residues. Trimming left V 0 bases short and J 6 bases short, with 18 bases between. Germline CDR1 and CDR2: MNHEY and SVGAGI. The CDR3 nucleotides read TGTGCCAGCAGTTACTCCACGACTGGGGGTCTGGGCGAGCAGTACTTC. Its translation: CASSYSTTGGLGEQYF.

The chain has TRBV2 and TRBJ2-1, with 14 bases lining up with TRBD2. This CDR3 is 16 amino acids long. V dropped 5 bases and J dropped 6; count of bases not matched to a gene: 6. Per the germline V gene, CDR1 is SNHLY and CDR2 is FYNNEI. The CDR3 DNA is TGTGCCAGCAGTTCCGGACTAGCGGGGGGCCTCAATGAGCAGTTCTTC. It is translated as CASSSGLAGGLNEQFF.

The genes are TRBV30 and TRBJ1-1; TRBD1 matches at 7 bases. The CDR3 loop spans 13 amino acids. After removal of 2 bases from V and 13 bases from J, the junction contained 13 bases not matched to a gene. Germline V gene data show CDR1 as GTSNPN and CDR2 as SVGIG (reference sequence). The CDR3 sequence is CAWSFNDRVRDFF. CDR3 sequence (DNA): TGTGCCTGGAGTTTCAACGACAGGGTACGGGATTTCTTT.

The CDR3 DNA reads TGTGCCAGCAGCTCCGTGGGCAATGAGCAGTTCTTC. The encoded protein is CASSSVGNEQFF. V gene TRBV7-2 combines with J gene TRBJ2-1; D unclear. This CDR3 has 12 residues. Trimming took 4 bases from V and 6 from J, leaving 7 bases between them. Per the germline V gene, CDR1 is SGHTA and CDR2 is FQGNSA.

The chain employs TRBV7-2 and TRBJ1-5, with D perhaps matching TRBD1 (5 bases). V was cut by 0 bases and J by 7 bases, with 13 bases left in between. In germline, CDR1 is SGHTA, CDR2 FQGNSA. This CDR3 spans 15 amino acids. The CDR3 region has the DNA TGTGCCAGCAGCTTAGCCTATACAGGCGGGCAGCCCCAGCATTTT. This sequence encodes CASSLAYTGGQPQHF.

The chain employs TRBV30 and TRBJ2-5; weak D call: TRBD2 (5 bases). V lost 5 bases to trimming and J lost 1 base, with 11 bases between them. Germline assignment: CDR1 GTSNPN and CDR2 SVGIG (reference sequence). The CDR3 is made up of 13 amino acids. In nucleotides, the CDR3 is TGTGCCTGGGGCCGCGGGCTCCAAGAGACCCAGTACTTC. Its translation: CAWGRGLQETQYF.

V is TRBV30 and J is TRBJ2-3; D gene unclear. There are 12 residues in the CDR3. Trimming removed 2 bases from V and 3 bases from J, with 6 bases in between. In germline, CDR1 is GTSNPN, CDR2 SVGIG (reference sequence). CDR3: CAWSPGTDTQYF. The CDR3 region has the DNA TGTGCCTGGAGTCCCGGGACAGATACGCAGTATTTT.

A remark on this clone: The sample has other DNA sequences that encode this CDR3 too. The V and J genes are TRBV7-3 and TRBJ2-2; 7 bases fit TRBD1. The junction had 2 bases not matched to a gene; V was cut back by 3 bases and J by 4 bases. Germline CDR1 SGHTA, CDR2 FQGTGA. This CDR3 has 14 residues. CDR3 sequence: CASSLGQFTGELFF. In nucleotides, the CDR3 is TGTGCCAGCAGCTTGGGACAGTTCACCGGGGAGCTGTTTTTT.

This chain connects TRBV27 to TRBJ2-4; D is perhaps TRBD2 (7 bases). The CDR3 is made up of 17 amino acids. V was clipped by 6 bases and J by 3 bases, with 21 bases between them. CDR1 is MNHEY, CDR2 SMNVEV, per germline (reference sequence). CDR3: CASSPSLEGGGKNIQYF. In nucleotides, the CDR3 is TGTGCCAGCAGCCCCTCGTTAGAGGGAGGGGGCAAAAACATTCAGTACTTC.

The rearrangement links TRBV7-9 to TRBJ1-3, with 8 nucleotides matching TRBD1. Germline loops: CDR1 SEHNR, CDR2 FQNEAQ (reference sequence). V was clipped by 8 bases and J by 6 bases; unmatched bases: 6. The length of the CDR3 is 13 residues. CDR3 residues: CASWGGQENTIYF. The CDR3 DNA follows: TGTGCCAGCTGGGGGGGACAGGAAAACACCATATATTTT.

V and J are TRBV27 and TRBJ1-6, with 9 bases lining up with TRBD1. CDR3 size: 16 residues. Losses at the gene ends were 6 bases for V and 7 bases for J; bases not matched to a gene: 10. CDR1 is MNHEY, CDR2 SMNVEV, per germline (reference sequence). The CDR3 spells CASSLGPGQGNSPLHF. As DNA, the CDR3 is TGTGCCAGCAGCCTCGGTCCGGGACAGGGAAATTCACCCCTCCACTTT.

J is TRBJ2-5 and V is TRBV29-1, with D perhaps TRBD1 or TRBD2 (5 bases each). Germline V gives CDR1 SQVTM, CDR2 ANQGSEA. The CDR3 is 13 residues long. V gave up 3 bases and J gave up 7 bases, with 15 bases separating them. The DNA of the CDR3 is TGCAGCGTTGACCGGGACGCCGGGTGGACCCAGTACTTC. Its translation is CSVDRDAGWTQYF.

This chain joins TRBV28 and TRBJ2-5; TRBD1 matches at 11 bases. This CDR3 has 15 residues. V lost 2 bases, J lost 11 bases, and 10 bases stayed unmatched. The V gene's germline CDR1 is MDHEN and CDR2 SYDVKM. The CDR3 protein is CASSLIGQGAGEQYF. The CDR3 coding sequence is TGTGCCAGCAGTTTAATCGGACAGGGGGCTGGTGAGCAGTACTTC.

CDR3 nucleotide sequence: TGTGCCAGTAGTCCAGGGGTCTCTACAGATACGCAGTATTTT. Protein: CASSPGVSTDTQYF. The V and J genes are TRBV19 and TRBJ2-3; D perhaps matches TRBD1 (6 bases). With 5 bases removed from V and 3 bases from J, the gap between germline ends came to 12 bases. The CDR3 sequence is 14 residues long. The germline V gene has CDR1 LNHDA and CDR2 SQIVND (reference sequence).

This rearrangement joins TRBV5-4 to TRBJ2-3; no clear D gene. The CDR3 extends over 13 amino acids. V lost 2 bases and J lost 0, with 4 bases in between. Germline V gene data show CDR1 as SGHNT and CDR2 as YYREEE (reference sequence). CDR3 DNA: TGTGCCAGCAGCTTCGGTAGCACAGATACGCAGTATTTT. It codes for CASSFGSTDTQYF.

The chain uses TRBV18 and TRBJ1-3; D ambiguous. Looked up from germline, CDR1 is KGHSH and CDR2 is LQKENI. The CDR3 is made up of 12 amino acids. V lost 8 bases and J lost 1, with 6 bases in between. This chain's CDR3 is CASRGSGNTIYF. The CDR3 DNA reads TGTGCCAGCCGAGGGTCTGGAAACACCATATATTTT.

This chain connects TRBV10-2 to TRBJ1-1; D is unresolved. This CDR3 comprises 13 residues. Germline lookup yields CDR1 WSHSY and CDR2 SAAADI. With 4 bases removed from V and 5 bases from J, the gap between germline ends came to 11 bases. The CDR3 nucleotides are TGCGCCAGCAGTGGCCAGCCCTTAACTGAAGCTTTCTTT. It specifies CASSGQPLTEAFF.

CDR3 in DNA: TGTGCCTGGAATCCTAGGGGCCCCTACAATGAGCAGTTCTTC. Its protein product is CAWNPRGPYNEQFF. The rearrangement joins TRBV30 to TRBJ2-1; a weak D match, TRBD1 (5 bases). This CDR3 has 14 amino acids. Germline V gene sequence: CDR1 GTSNPN, CDR2 SVGIG (reference sequence). V lost 4 bases and J lost 2, with 12 bases in between. Full variable domain (remainder filled in from reference TRBV30 and TRBJ2-1): SQTIHQWPATLVQPVGSPLSLECTVEGTSNPNLYWYRQAAGRGLQLLFYSVGIGQISSEVPQNLSASRPQDRQFILSSKKLLLSDSGFYLCAWNPRGPYNEQFFGPGTRLTVL.

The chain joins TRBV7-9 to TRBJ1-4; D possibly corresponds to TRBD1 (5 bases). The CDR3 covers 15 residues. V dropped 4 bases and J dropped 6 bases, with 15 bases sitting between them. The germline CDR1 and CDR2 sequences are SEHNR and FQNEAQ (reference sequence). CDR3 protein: CASSSPGRNYEKLFF. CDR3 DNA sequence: TGTGCCAGCAGCTCACCAGGGAGAAATTATGAAAAACTGTTTTTT.

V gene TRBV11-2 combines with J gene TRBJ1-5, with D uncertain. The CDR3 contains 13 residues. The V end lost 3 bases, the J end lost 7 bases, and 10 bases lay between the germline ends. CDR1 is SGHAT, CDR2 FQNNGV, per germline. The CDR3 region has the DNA TGTGCCAGCAGCTTCTCTTTGAGGCAGCCCCAGCATTTT. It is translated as CASSFSLRQPQHF.